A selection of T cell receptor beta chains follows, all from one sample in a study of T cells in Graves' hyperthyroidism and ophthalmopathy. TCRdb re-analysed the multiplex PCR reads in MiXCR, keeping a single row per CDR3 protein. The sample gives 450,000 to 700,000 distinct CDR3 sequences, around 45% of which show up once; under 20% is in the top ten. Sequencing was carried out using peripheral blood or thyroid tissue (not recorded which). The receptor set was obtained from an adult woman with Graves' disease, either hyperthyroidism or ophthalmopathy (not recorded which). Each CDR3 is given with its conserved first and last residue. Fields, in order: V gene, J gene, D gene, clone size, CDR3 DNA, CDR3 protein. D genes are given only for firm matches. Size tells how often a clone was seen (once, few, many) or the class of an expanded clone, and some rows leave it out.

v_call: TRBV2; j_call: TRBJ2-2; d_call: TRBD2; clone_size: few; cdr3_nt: TGTGCCAGCAGTGAACCTAGCGGGAGGGCCGGGACCGGGGAGCTGTTTTTT; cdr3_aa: CASSEPSGRAGTGELFF
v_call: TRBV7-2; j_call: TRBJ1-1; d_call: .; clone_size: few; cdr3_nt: TGTGCCAGCAGCTTAGTATCCGGTCAGATGAACACTGAAGCTTTCTTT; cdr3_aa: CASSLVSGQMNTEAFF
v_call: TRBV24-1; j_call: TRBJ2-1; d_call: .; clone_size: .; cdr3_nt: TGTGCTACCGGGGAGGGGGCTCACGGGAATGAGCAGTTCTTC; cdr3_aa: CATGEGAHGNEQFF
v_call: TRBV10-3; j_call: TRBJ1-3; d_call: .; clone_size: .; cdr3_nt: TGTGCCATCAGTGAGACGAGGGGATACACCATATATTTT; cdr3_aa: CAISETRGYTIYF
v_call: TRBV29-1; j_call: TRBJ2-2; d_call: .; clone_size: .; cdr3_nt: TGCAGCGTTGCACTCGCGTGGCCCGGGGAGCTGTTTTTT; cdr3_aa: CSVALAWPGELFF
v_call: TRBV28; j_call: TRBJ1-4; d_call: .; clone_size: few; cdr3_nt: TGTGCCAGCCTAGGGACCTACCCACCGAACAATGAAAAACTGTTTTTT; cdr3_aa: CASLGTYPPNNEKLFF
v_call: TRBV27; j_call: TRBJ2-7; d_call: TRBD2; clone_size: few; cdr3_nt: TGTGCCAGCAGTCTACTAGCGGGAGTAAGGGTATACGAGCAGTACTTC; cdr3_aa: CASSLLAGVRVYEQYF
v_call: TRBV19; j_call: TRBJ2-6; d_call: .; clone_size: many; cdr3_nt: TGTGCCAGCCGCTCTGGGGCCAACGTCCTGACTTTC; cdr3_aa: CASRSGANVLTF
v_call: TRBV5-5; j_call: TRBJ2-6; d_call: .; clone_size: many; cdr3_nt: TGTGCCAGCAGCTTACCAGGGGCTGGGGCCAACGTCCTGACTTTC; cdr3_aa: CASSLPGAGANVLTF
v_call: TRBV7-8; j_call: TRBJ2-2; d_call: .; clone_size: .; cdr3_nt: TGTGCCAGCAGTTTACCCCTCGGGACTCACACCGGGGAGCTGTTTTTT; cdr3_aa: CASSLPLGTHTGELFF
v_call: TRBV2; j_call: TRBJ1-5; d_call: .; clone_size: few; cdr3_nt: TGTGCCAGCGCAACAGGTCAGCCCCAGCATTTT; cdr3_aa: CASATGQPQHF
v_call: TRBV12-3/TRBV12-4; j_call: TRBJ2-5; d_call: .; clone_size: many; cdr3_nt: TGTGCCAGCAGTACTTATTTACCAGGCGAGGAGACCCAGTACTTC; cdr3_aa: CASSTYLPGEETQYF
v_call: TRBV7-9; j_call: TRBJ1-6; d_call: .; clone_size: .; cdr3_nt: TGTGCCAGCAGCTTACAAACGGGGGCCTATAATTCACCCCTCCACTTT; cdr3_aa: CASSLQTGAYNSPLHF
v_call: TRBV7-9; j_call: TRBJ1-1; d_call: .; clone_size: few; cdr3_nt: TGTGCCAGCAGCCCCGGGACAGCTTTCTTT; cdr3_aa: CASSPGTAFF
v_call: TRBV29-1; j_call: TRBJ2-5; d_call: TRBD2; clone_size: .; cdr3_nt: TGCAGCGTCCCTCAGTGGGGGGGGAGTGGAGAGACCCAGTACTTC; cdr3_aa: CSVPQWGGSGETQYF
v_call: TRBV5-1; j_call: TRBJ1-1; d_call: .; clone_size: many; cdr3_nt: TGCGCCAGCAGCTTGGTAGGGGCGTCGGGCACTGAAGCTTTCTTT; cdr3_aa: CASSLVGASGTEAFF
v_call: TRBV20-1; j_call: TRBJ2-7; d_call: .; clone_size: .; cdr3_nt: TGCAGTGCTTGGAGCTACACATACGAGCAGTACTTC; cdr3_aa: CSAWSYTYEQYF
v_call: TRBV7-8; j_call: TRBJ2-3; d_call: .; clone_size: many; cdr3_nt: TGTGCCAGCAGCTTAGCTGGGCAGGGTAAAGATACGCAGTATTTT; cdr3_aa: CASSLAGQGKDTQYF
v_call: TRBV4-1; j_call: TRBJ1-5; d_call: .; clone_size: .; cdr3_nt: TGCGCCGGCAGCCAAGATAGGGGGGATCAGCCCCAGCATTTT; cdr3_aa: CAGSQDRGDQPQHF
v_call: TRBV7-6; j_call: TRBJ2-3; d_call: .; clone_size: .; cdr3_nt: TGTGCCAGCCAGCAGGGTAGGCCTAGCACAGATACGCAGTATTTT; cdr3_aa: CASQQGRPSTDTQYF
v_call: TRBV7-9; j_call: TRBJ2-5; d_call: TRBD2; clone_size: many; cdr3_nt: TGTGCCAGCAGCTTAGAACTAGCGGGAAGCGAGACCCAGTACTTC; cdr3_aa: CASSLELAGSETQYF
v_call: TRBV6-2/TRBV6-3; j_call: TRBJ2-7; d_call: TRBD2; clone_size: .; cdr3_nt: TGTGCCAGCAGTTACCTCCCGGGACTAGCGGGCCGCGAGCAGTACTTC; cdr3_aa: CASSYLPGLAGREQYF
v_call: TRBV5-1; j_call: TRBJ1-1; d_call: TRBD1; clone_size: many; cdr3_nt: TGCGCCAGCAGACCACAGGGGGCGAACACTGAAGCTTTCTTT; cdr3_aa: CASRPQGANTEAFF
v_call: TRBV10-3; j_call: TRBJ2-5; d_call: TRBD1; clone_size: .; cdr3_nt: TGTGCCATCAATGGACAGGGGGGGATGATTGAGACCCAGTACTTC; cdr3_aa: CAINGQGGMIETQYF
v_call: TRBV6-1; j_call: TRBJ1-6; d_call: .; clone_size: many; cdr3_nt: TGTGCCAGCAGTGCCAGGGAAGGTTCACCCCTCCACTTT; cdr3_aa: CASSAREGSPLHF
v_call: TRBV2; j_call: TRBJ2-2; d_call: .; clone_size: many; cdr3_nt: TGTGCCAGCAGTGAAGCCCGGGAGTCCGGGGAGCTGTTTTTT; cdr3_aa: CASSEARESGELFF
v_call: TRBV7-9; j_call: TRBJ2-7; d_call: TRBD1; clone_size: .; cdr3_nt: TGTGCCAGCAGCTCCAACGACAGGGGCACCGGGGAGCTGTACTTC; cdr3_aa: CASSSNDRGTGELYF
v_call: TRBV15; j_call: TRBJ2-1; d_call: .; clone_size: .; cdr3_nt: TGTGCCACCAGCAGAGATGGTCTGGGGAGTGATGAGCAGTTCTTC; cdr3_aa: CATSRDGLGSDEQFF
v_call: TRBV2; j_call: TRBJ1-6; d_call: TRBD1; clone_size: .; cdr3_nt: TGTGCCAGCACTGGACAGGCCTACGAGCAGTACTTT; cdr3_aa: CASTGQAYEQYF
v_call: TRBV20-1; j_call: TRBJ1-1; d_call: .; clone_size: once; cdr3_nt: TGCAGTGCTCCCGGACAGAGGAACACTGAAGCTTTCTTT; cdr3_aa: CSAPGQRNTEAFF
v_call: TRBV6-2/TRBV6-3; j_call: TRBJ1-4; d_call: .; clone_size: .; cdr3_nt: TGTGCCAGCAGTTACTTCTTGCAGGGAAAACTGTTTTTT; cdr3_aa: CASSYFLQGKLFF